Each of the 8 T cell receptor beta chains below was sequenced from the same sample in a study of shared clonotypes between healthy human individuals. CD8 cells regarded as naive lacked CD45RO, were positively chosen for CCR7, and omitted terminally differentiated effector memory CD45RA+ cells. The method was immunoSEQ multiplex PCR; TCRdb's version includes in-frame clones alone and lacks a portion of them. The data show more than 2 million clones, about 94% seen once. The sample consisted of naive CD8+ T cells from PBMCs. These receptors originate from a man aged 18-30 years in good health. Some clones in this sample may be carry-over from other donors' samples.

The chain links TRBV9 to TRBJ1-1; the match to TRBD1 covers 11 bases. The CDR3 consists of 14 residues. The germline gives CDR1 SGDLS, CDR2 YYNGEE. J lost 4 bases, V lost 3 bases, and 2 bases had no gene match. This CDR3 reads CASSEGTGGTEAFF. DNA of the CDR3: TGTGCCAGCAGCGAAGGGACAGGGGGCACTGAAGCTTTCTTT.

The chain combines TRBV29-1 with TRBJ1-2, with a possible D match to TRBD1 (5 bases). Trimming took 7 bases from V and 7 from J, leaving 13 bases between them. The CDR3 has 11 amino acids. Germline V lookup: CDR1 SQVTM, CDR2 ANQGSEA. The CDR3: CSAPRVGGYTF. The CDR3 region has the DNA TGCAGCGCCCCCAGGGTGGGTGGCTACACCTTC.

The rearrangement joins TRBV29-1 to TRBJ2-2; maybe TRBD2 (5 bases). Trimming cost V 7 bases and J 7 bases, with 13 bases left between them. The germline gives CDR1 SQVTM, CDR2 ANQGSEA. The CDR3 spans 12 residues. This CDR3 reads CSAGLGNGELFF. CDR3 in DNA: TGCAGCGCCGGACTCGGGAACGGGGAGCTGTTTTTT.

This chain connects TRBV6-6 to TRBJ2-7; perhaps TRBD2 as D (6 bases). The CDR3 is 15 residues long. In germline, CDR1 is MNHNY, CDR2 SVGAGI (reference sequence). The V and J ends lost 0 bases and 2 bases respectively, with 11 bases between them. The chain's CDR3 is CASSYSNGGTYEQYF. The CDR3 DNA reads TGTGCCAGCAGTTACTCGAATGGGGGGACCTACGAGCAGTACTTC.

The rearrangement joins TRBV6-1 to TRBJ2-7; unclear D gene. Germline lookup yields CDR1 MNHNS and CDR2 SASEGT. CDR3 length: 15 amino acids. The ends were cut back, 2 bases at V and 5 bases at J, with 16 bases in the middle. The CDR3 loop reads CASSELTGSIDEQYF. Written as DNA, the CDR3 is TGTGCCAGCAGTGAACTGACCGGTTCGATCGACGAGCAGTACTTC.

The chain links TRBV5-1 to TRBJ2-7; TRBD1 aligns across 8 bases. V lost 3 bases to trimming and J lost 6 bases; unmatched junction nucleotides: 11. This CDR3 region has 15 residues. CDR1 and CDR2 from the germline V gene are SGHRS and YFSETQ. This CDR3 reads CASSWGWDRRFEQYF. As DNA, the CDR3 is TGCGCCAGCAGCTGGGGATGGGACAGGCGATTCGAGCAGTACTTC.

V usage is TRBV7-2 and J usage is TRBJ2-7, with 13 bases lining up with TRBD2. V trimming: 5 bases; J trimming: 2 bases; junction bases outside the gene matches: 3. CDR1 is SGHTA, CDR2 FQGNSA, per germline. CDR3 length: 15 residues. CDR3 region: CASSPGTSGTYEQYF. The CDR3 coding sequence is TGTGCCAGCAGCCCCGGGACTAGCGGGACCTACGAGCAGTACTTC.

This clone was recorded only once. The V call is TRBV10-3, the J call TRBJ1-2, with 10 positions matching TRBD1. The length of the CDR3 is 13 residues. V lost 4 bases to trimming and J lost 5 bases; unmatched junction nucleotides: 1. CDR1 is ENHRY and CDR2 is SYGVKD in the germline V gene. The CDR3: CAISADRGYGYTF. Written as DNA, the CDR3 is TGTGCCATCAGTGCGGACAGGGGGTATGGCTACACCTTC.